Presented here are 25 T cell receptor beta chains from one specimen sequenced in a study of cytomegalovirus exposure and HLA in healthy donors. The PCR was carried out with 60 Vbeta primers and 13 Jbeta primers. Some clones are missing from TCRdb's copy, which holds only in-frame ones; the method was immunoSEQ multiplex PCR. The sample lists about 140,000 clones, more than 70% seen once, with approximately 3.4% in the top ten. Source material: PBMCs. The receptors originated from a man aged 35 to 55 in good health and CMV-seronegative.

The CDR3 region has the DNA TGCGCCAGCAGCCCCTACTTTGACAGGGGGCACGCTAGTACTGGAAACACCATATATTTT. This sequence encodes CASSPYFDRGHASTGNTIYF. The chain joins TRBV4-3 to TRBJ1-3, with 10 bases identical to TRBD1. Trimming took 4 bases from V and 2 from J; bases not matched to a gene: 17. CDR3 length equals 20 residues. Germline loops: CDR1 LGHNA, CDR2 YSLEER.

This chain connects TRBV5-1 to TRBJ2-7, with D perhaps TRBD2 (5 bases). The CDR3 is 12 residues long. The V gene's germline CDR1 is SGHRS and CDR2 YFSETQ. V was clipped by 5 bases and J by 3 bases, with 9 bases between them. This chain's CDR3 is CASRGGGYEQYF. The CDR3 coding sequence is TGCGCCAGCAGAGGTGGAGGCTACGAGCAGTACTTC. The entire variable domain, with the rest obtained from reference TRBV5-1 and TRBJ2-7, is as follows: KAGVTQTPRYLIKTRGQQVTLSCSPISGHRSVSWYQQTPGQGLQFLFEYFSETQRNKGNFPGRFSGRQFSNSRSEMNVSTLELGDSALYLCASRGGGYEQYFGPGTRLTVT.

The chain recombines TRBV29-1 with TRBJ2-1; D is possibly TRBD1 (5 bases). V was cut by 1 base and J by 3 bases, with 10 bases left in between. CDR3 length: 14 residues. The germline gives CDR1 SQVTM, CDR2 ANQGSEA. CDR3 residues: CSVEGRTNYNEQFF. The CDR3 DNA reads TGCAGCGTTGAAGGCAGGACAAACTACAATGAGCAGTTCTTC.

With respect to this clone: One end of the junction is discordant with germline, which a read error may explain. The chain employs TRBV14 and TRBJ2-3; 9 bases are a match to TRBD2. This CDR3 has 15 amino acids. CDR1 is SGHDN and CDR2 is FVKESK in the germline V gene. The CDR3 region is CASTQLAGGRDTQYF. CDR3 nucleotides: TGTGCCAGCACCCAACTAGCGGGTGGGAGAGATACGCAGTATTTT.

The CDR3 reads CASSLPYGSYEQYF. The DNA for the CDR3 is TGTGCCAGCTCACTGCCGTACGGCTCCTACGAGCAGTACTTC. This chain joins TRBV18 and TRBJ2-7, with D unresolved. CDR1 and CDR2 (germline): KGHSH, LQKENI. V gave up 4 bases and J gave up 0 bases, with 10 bases separating them. CDR3 length equals 14 residues.

The genes are TRBV7-6 and TRBJ2-7; 13 bases are shared with TRBD2. The CDR3 totals 16 residues. Trimming took 1 base from V and 3 from J; bases not matched to a gene: 3. CDR1 SGHVS and CDR2 FNYEAQ come from the germline V gene. The CDR3 loop reads CASSLGTSGRDYEQYF. DNA of the CDR3: TGTGCCAGCAGCTTAGGGACTAGCGGGAGAGACTACGAGCAGTACTTC.

This chain connects TRBV5-6 to TRBJ2-7, with a possible D match to TRBD2 (6 bases). Germline assignment: CDR1 SGHDT and CDR2 YYEEEE. V lost 0 bases, J lost 2 bases, and 18 bases lay in between. This CDR3 has 17 residues. Here the CDR3 reads CASSLDLGSGGPYEQYF. The CDR3 DNA is TGTGCCAGCAGCTTGGACCTCGGAAGCGGAGGGCCCTACGAGCAGTACTTC.

This sequence joins TRBV7-2 and TRBJ1-4; D remains unclear. In germline, CDR1 is SGHTA, CDR2 FQGNSA. The CDR3 has 14 amino acids. V lost 5 bases and J lost 8, with 15 bases in between. The CDR3 DNA reads as TGTGCCAGCAGCCCCCCCGGGAAGGAGGAAAAACTGTTTTTT. It yields the protein CASSPPGKEEKLFF.

The CDR3 DNA reads TGTGCCAGCAGCTTCAGGGTAGGAACCACAGATACGCAGTATTTT. Translated: CASSFRVGTTDTQYF. The chain couples TRBV7-9 to TRBJ2-3; TRBD1 is a possible D gene (5 bases). Germline-derived CDR1 and CDR2 are SEHNR and FQNEAQ (reference sequence). CDR3 length equals 15 residues. Trimming pared 3 bases from V and 2 bases from J, leaving 12 bases between.

The chain combines TRBV4-1 with TRBJ2-7; TRBD1 might be the D (6 bases). In germline, CDR1 is MGHRA, CDR2 YSYEKL. The V gene lost 1 base and the J gene lost 1 base, with 11 bases spanning the gap. The CDR3 extends over 15 amino acids. CDR3 bases: TGCGCCAGCAGCCAAGGACAGGCCTTTTCCTACGAGCAGTACTTC. It is translated as CASSQGQAFSYEQYF.

This chain links TRBV13 with TRBJ1-1, with 7 bases fitting TRBD1. This CDR3 has 15 amino acids. Germline CDR1 and CDR2: PRHDT and FYEKMQ (reference sequence). The V gene end was trimmed by 3 bases and the J gene end by 1 base; junction bases not matched to a gene: 5. This chain's CDR3 is CASSFRTGGNTEAFF. The CDR3 bases are TGTGCCAGCAGCTTCAGGACAGGTGGGAACACTGAAGCTTTCTTT. Based on the CDR3 plus reference TRBV13 and TRBJ1-1, the full variable domain is AAGVIQSPRHLIKEKRETATLKCYPIPRHDTVYWYQQGPGQDPQFLISFYEKMQSDKGSIPDRFSAQQFSDYHSELNMSSLELGDSALYFCASSFRTGGNTEAFFGQGTRLTVV.

The chain has TRBV28 and TRBJ2-7; TRBD1 matches 9 bases. With V trimmed by 3 bases and J by 2 bases, 2 bases remained unmatched. The CDR3 consists of 14 residues. From germline, CDR1 is MDHEN and CDR2 SYDVKM. CDR3 protein: CASSLTGGPYEQYF. The CDR3, as DNA: TGTGCCAGCAGTTTGACAGGGGGTCCCTACGAGCAGTACTTC.

The V gene is TRBV6-6, the J gene TRBJ1-2; D perhaps matches TRBD1 (5 bases). This CDR3 contains 15 residues. Germline CDR1 and CDR2: MNHNY and SVGAGI (reference sequence). Trimming removed 4 bases at V and 11 bases at J, with 23 bases between. The CDR3 loop reads CASSSGGTTFFSYTF. The CDR3 bases are TGTGCCAGCAGTTCTGGAGGGACGACATTTTTTAGTTACACCTTC.

The chain joins TRBV7-8 to TRBJ2-7, with 8 bases aligning to TRBD1. This CDR3 is built from 15 residues. J was trimmed by 6 bases and V by 5 bases; bases with no gene match: 12. CDR1 is SGHVS, CDR2 FQNEAQ, per germline. The CDR3 loop reads CASSPFDRGGGEQYF. CDR3 nucleotide sequence: TGTGCCAGCAGCCCGTTCGACAGGGGAGGCGGCGAGCAGTACTTC.

This clone was recorded a few times. This chain joins TRBV7-2 and TRBJ2-5, with TRBD2 identical over 7 bases. The trim removed 5 bases at V and 2 bases at J, leaving 8 bases unmatched. The germline V gene has CDR1 SGHTA and CDR2 FQGNSA. This CDR3 is 15 amino acids long. DNA of the CDR3: TGTGCCAGCAGCCTCTTTGGGGGGGGGCAAGAGACCCAGTACTTC. Residues: CASSLFGGGQETQYF.

The chain has TRBV18 and TRBJ2-2, with D uncertain. Germline V gene lookup returns CDR1 KGHSH and CDR2 LQKENI. Trimming shortened V by 3 bases and J by 3 bases, and 8 bases separated the two germline ends. The CDR3 loop spans 14 amino acids. The CDR3 sequence: CASSPLTYTGELFF. CDR3 DNA: TGTGCCAGCTCACCTTTAACATACACCGGGGAGCTGTTTTTT.

The chain links TRBV28 to TRBJ1-2; 8 bases are shared with TRBD1. The germline gives CDR1 MDHEN, CDR2 SYDVKM. V shed 6 bases, J shed 7 bases, and the junction held 13 bases outside the gene matches. This CDR3 is built from 15 residues. The CDR3 spells CASSTTGAIGGGYTF. As DNA, the CDR3 is TGTGCCAGCAGCACGACAGGGGCCATTGGAGGTGGCTACACCTTC.

The chain is built from TRBV28 and TRBJ1-5, with 12 bases fitting TRBD1. Germline V CDR1 and CDR2: MDHEN, SYDVKM. J lost 7 bases, V lost 6 bases, and 7 bases had no gene match. This CDR3 is built from 15 residues. The CDR3 loop reads CASRRGTGGLQPQHF. CDR3 in DNA: TGTGCCAGCAGGAGGGGGACAGGGGGCTTACAGCCCCAGCATTTT. Filled out from reference TRBV28 and TRBJ1-5, the complete variable domain reads DVKVTQSSRYLVKRTGEKVFLECVQDMDHENMFWYRQDPGLGLRLIYFSYDVKMKEKGDIPEGYSVSREKKERFSLILESASTNQTSMYLCASRRGTGGLQPQHFGDGTRLSIL.

The gene calls are TRBV11-2 and TRBJ2-3, with 7 bases identical to TRBD2. Trimming at V came to 1 base and at J to 3 bases, leaving 16 bases not matched to a gene. Germline-derived CDR1 and CDR2 are SGHAT and FQNNGV. The CDR3 is 19 residues long. The CDR3 spells CASSLVGFGRDGRTDTQYF. The CDR3 region has the DNA TGTGCCAGCAGCTTAGTCGGTTTTGGGAGGGATGGTCGTACAGATACGCAGTATTTT.

This chain connects TRBV9 to TRBJ2-2, with D maybe TRBD1 (5 bases). The CDR3 extends over 15 amino acids. With 4 bases removed from V and 3 bases from J, the gap between germline ends came to 13 bases. CDR1 is SGDLS, CDR2 YYNGEE, per germline. CDR3 sequence reads: CASSLQGGYTGELFF. The CDR3 region has the DNA TGTGCCAGCAGCCTGCAGGGCGGATACACCGGGGAGCTGTTTTTT. Complete variable domain (other parts from reference TRBV9 and TRBJ2-2): DSGVTQTPKHLITATGQRVTLRCSPRSGDLSVYWYQQSLDQGLQFLIQYYNGEERAKGNILERFSAQQFPDLHSELNLSSLELGDSALYFCASSLQGGYTGELFFGEGSRLTVL.

The chain employs TRBV2 and TRBJ2-1; 11 nucleotides agree with TRBD2. The CDR3 has 15 residues. The V gene's germline CDR1 is SNHLY and CDR2 FYNNEI. V lost 1 base to trimming and J lost 8 bases; unmatched junction nucleotides: 4. In nucleotides, the CDR3 is TGTGCCAGCAGTGAAGTACTAGCGGGAGACTATGAGCAGTTCTTC. It yields the protein CASSEVLAGDYEQFF.

The J gene is TRBJ2-7, the V gene TRBV19, with 8 bases aligning to TRBD2. The V gene end was trimmed by 5 bases and the J gene end by 1 base; junction bases not matched to a gene: 10. This CDR3 is built from 16 residues. Germline assignment: CDR1 LNHDA and CDR2 SQIVND (reference sequence). In DNA, the CDR3 is TGTGCCAGTAGTCCACGGACTAGCCCTACTTCCTACGAGCAGTACTTC. Translating gives CASSPRTSPTSYEQYF.

The chain combines TRBV6-1 with TRBJ1-2; D remains ambiguous. CDR1 is MNHNS, CDR2 SASEGT, per germline. V lost 0 bases to trimming and J lost 6 bases, with 11 bases between them. The CDR3 runs to 14 residues. The CDR3 region has the DNA TGTGCCAGCAGTGAAGCGCCGTGGGAGGATGGCTACACCTTC. The encoded protein is CASSEAPWEDGYTF.

The genes are TRBV6-1 and TRBJ2-7, with D possibly being TRBD1 (6 bases). Germline loops: CDR1 MNHNS, CDR2 SASEGT. This CDR3 region has 15 residues. Between the trimmed V and J ends, which lost 10 bases and 1 base, there was a span of 20 bases. The DNA of the CDR3 is TGTGCCACCGAGGAGACCGGGACACAATCCTACGAGCAGTACTTC. Its protein is CATEETGTQSYEQYF.

The chain combines TRBV12-5 with TRBJ1-5; a weak D match, TRBD1 (5 bases). V lost 3 bases and J 2 bases, leaving 14 bases between the germline ends. Germline V lookup: CDR1 LGHNT, CDR2 FRNRAP. The CDR3 consists of 16 residues. This chain's CDR3 is CASGFQGSSRNQPQHF. CDR3 coding DNA: TGTGCTAGTGGTTTCCAGGGTTCGTCGCGCAATCAGCCCCAGCATTTT.